The 9 T cell receptor beta chains presented below share a single source sample, sequenced in a study of cytomegalovirus exposure and HLA in healthy donors. PCR primers comprised 60 Vbeta and 13 Jbeta primers. Sequencing was performed with immunoSEQ multiplex PCR; in TCRdb, only in-frame clones are kept and a portion is missing. The sample has 170,000 or so clones, approximately 85% seen once. The sample was PBMCs. These receptors all come from a girl aged 10 to 17 in good health and CMV-seropositive.

The rearrangement links TRBV2 to TRBJ1-6; D unclear. The CDR3 runs to 14 residues. V was cut by 7 bases and J by 7 bases, with 14 bases left in between. Germline V lookup: CDR1 SNHLY, CDR2 FYNNEI. CDR3 protein: CASMQEIINSPLHF. CDR3 DNA sequence: TGTGCCAGCATGCAGGAAATAATAAATTCACCCCTCCACTTT. The full variable domain, completed using reference TRBV2 and TRBJ1-6, is EPEVTQTPSHQVTQMGQEVILRCVPISNHLYFYWYRQILGQKVEFLVSFYNNEISEKSEIFDDQFSVERPDGSNFTLKIRSTKLEDSAMYFCASMQEIINSPLHFGNGTRLTVT.

The rearrangement links TRBV11-1 to TRBJ2-1, with 10 bases that match TRBD2. Germline assignment: CDR1 SGHAT and CDR2 FQDESV (reference sequence). The CDR3 loop spans 15 amino acids. V was pared by 8 bases and J by 5 bases, with 9 bases of the junction left unmatched. As DNA, the CDR3 is TGTGCCAGCCAGAGTAGCGGGGGGCTAGACAATGAGCAGTTCTTC. Translated: CASQSSGGLDNEQFF.

The V gene is TRBV29-1, the J gene TRBJ2-7; D possibly corresponds to TRBD2 (6 bases). The CDR3 runs to 11 residues. Trimming pared 1 base from V and 9 bases from J, leaving 10 bases between. Germline V CDR1 and CDR2: SQVTM, ANQGSEA. The DNA of the CDR3 is TGCAGCGTTGAAGTCCTGGGGGGGCAGTACTTC. Protein: CSVEVLGGQYF.

The chain carries TRBV4-1 and TRBJ2-7; 10 bases map to TRBD1. This CDR3 spans 15 amino acids. Germline CDR1 MGHRA, CDR2 YSYEKL. V gave up 7 bases and J gave up 3 bases; unmatched junction bases: 9. The CDR3 DNA is TGCGCCAGCAACCAGCCGGGACAGGGGCTCTACGAGCAGTACTTC. It translates to CASNQPGQGLYEQYF.

The chain couples TRBV9 to TRBJ2-2; 9 nucleotides match TRBD2. Germline V CDR1 and CDR2: SGDLS, YYNGEE. The V segment lost 2 bases and the J segment 4 bases; nucleotides outside the gene matches: 6. The CDR3 sequence is 16 residues long. DNA of the CDR3: TGTGCCAGCAGCGTTCCCAGCGGGGGGATCACCGGGGAGCTGTTTTTT. Its translation: CASSVPSGGITGELFF.

This chain joins TRBV7-3 and TRBJ2-6; D may be TRBD2 (6 bases). V shed 4 bases and J shed 0 bases, with 7 bases lying between them. CDR1 is SGHTA and CDR2 is FQGTGA in the germline V gene. The CDR3 is 15 amino acids. CDR3 loop: CASSSGGSGANVLTF. For the CDR3, the DNA is TGTGCCAGCAGCTCCGGGGGCTCTGGGGCCAACGTCCTGACTTTC.

Only a few counts were recorded for this clone. The chain employs TRBV5-5 and TRBJ2-3; D is perhaps TRBD1 (5 bases). The CDR3 extends over 15 amino acids. The germline CDR1 and CDR2 sequences are SGHKS and YYEKEE (reference sequence). Trimming cost V 0 bases and J 7 bases, with 15 bases left between them. The CDR3 DNA reads as TGTGCCAGCAGCTTGGATCTGCAGGGCCCAAATACGCAGTATTTT. Its translation is CASSLDLQGPNTQYF.

The chain employs TRBV19 and TRBJ1-5, with 12 nucleotides matching TRBD1. With V trimmed by 9 bases and J by 2 bases, 11 bases remained unmatched. The germline CDR1 and CDR2 sequences are LNHDA and SQIVND (reference sequence). CDR3 length equals 17 residues. The CDR3 coding sequence is TGTGCCAGCAGGGGGACAGGGGGCTTCGTGGGCAATCAGCCCCAGCATTTT. It translates to CASRGTGGFVGNQPQHF.

The table lists this clone with a count of one. This chain joins TRBV10-3 and TRBJ2-3; 10 bases are a match to TRBD2. With V trimmed by 3 bases and J by 2 bases, 5 bases remained unmatched. The germline V gene encodes CDR1 ENHRY and CDR2 SYGVKD. CDR3 length equals 16 residues. The CDR3 spells CAISDRLAGNTDTQYF. The CDR3 region has the DNA TGTGCCATCAGTGATCGACTAGCGGGTAACACAGATACGCAGTATTTT.